This T cell receptor beta chain was sequenced in a study of T cell clonotyping in hematopoietic cell transplantation. Sequencing used immunoSEQ multiplex PCR; TCRdb keeps in-frame clones, though not all of them. Among around 12,000 clones, roughly 76% were seen once, and the ten largest hold roughly 14%. The CDR3 length is 12 residues. Trimming cost V 7 bases and J 6 bases; bases outside gene matches: 3. Germline CDR1 reads MGHDK; CDR2 reads SYGVNS. The rearrangement links TRBV25-1 to TRBJ1-2, with TRBD1 matching over 9 bases. This clonotype was obtained from a male patient between 55 and 70 years old who had an allogeneic stem cell transplant from an unrelated donor, so the T cells may come from the graft donor. Some clones in this sample may be carry-over from other donors' samples. The sequences come from peripheral blood mononuclear cells, collected 180 days after allogeneic stem cell transplant. In DNA form, the CDR3 reads TGTGCCAGCACGACAGGGGGTGATGGCTACACCTTC. This translates into CASTTGGDGYTF.